This TCR beta chain stems from a study of tumor-infiltrating lymphocytes in primary liver carcinoma. Total RNA amounting to around 530 ng was the source from which TCR beta cDNA was made with a constant-region primer. The TCR beta library was amplified through three nested multiplex PCR rounds in a modified ARM-PCR procedure. The study ran its first two PCR rounds for 9 to 10 cycles each, using TRBV1-TRBV30 forward primers and a C-beta reverse primer. TCRdb re-called the multiplex PCR reads with MiXCR, one entry per CDR3 protein. The repertoire holds 100,000 or so distinct CDR3 sequences, with 65% to 75% as singletons. This clonotype was observed once. At one of its ends the junction is not consistent with the germline gene, which may arise from a read error. This CDR3 comprises 16 residues. Germline values: CDR1 SGHAT, CDR2 FQNNGV. Co-extracting RNA and DNA was done with roughly 17-34 mg of unsorted bulk tissue as input.

V gene TRBV11-2 combines with J gene TRBJ2-5, with 10 bases lining up with TRBD1. This TCR was recovered from an older woman with primary liver carcinoma and hepatitis B virus infection. The sample comprised liver tumor tissue from sampling region 2. Subset described: tumor region T2, inferior pole. CDR3 in DNA: TGTGCCAGCAGCTCGCACGTGGGACAGGGGAGGCAGACCCGGTACTTC. It translates to CASSSHVGQGRQTRYF.